The clone carrying this TCR beta chain was detected ten times or more. Its antigen is still unknown. This specimen comes from a study of T cells in Graves' hyperthyroidism and ophthalmopathy. The CDR3 covers 16 residues. V was pared by 2 bases and J by 2 bases, with 12 bases between. Germline-derived CDR1 and CDR2 are SGHVS and FQNEAQ. General study findings and limits: The majority of expanded thyroid clonotypes above 0.001 also appeared in blood.

TCR beta CDR3 regions were amplified from RNA. In the first-round RT-PCR of the TCR CDR3, the HTBI primer set was used. TCRdb recomputed calls from the multiplex PCR reads with MiXCR, one row per CDR3 protein. The sample includes about 300,000 distinct CDR3 sequences, around 25% seen only once; the top ten take approximately 30%. The clonotype comes from a man in his forties with Graves' hyperthyroidism that later progressed to Graves' ophthalmopathy. The sequencing input was blood. V gene TRBV7-8 combines with J gene TRBJ2-2; D ambiguous. DNA for the CDR3: TGTGCCAGCAGCTTAAGTCCGCTGGGAAACACCGGGGAGCTGTTTTTT. Translated, it gives CASSLSPLGNTGELFF.